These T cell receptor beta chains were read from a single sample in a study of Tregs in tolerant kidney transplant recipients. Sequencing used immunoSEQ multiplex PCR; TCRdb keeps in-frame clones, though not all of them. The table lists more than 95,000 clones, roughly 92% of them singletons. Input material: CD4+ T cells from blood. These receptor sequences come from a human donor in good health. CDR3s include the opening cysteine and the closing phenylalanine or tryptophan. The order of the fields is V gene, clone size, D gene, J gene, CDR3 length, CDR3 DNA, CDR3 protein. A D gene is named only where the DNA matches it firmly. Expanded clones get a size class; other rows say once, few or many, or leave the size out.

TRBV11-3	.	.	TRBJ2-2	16	TGTGCCAGCAGCTTAGATTCGATCGGACACACCGGGGAGCTGTTTTTT	CASSLDSIGHTGELFF
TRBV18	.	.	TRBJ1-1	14	TGTGCCAGCTCACTAAAGACTGGGAACACTGAAGCTTTCTTT	CASSLKTGNTEAFF
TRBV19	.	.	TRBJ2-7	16	TGTGCCAGTAGTTCCCCCTACGGGGGCGAAGTCTACGAGCAGTACTTC	CASSSPYGGEVYEQYF
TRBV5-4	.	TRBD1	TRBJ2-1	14	TGTGCCAGCAGTATCGACAGGGCCTACAATGAGCAGTTCTTC	CASSIDRAYNEQFF
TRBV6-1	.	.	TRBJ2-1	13	TGTGCCAGCAGTGAGGGCAGGGACAATGAGCAGTTCTTC	CASSEGRDNEQFF
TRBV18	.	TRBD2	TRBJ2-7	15	TGTGCCAGCTCACCACTTGTAGCGGGGGCATACGAGCAGTACTTC	CASSPLVAGAYEQYF
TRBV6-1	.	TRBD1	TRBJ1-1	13	TGTGCCAGCAAGGGACAGGGCTACACTGAAGCTTTCTTT	CASKGQGYTEAFF
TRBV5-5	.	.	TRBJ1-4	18	TGTGCCAGCAGCAGGACCACCCAGGGGAGAATAGCTAATGAAAAACTGTTTTTT	CASSRTTQGRIANEKLFF
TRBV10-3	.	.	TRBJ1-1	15	TGTGCCATCAGCGAATCACAAGACCTGAACACTGAAGCTTTCTTT	CAISESQDLNTEAFF
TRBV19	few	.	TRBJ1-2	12	TGTGCCAGTAGCCCCAGGAACTATGGCTACACCTTC	CASSPRNYGYTF
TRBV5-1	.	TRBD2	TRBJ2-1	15	TGCGCCAGCAGCTTTGTGGCGGGAGGCCCCAATGAGCAGTTCTTC	CASSFVAGGPNEQFF
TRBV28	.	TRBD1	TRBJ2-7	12	TGTGCCAGCAGTTATGATAGGCAGGGGGCCTTCTTC	CASSYDRQGAFF
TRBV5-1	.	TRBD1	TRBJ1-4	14	TGCGCCAGCAGCTTAGGACAGGGTAGTGAAAAACTGTTTTTT	CASSLGQGSEKLFF
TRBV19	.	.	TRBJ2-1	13	TGTGCCAGTAGTATAGGTGGCTACAATGAGCAGTTCTTC	CASSIGGYNEQFF
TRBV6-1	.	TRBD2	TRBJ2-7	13	TGTGCCAGCAGGACTAGCGGGAGATATGAGCAGTACTTC	CASRTSGRYEQYF
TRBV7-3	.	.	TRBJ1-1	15	TGTGCCAGCAGCTTACGCCCCTCGGGGGGCACTGAAGCTTTCTTT	CASSLRPSGGTEAFF
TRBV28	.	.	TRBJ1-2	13	TGTGCCAGCAGTACCACGGGACGACGAGGCTACACCTTC	CASSTTGRRGYTF
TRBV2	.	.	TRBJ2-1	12	TGTGCCAGCAGTGGTCGGGGAGTTGAGCAGTTCTTC	CASSGRGVEQFF
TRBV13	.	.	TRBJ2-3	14	TGTGCCAGCAGATCATACAGGGACGCAGATACGCAGTATTTT	CASRSYRDADTQYF
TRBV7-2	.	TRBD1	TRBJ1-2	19	TGTGCCAGCAGCTCCCGGACAGGGGGCGCATACACCCCTAACTATGGCTACACCTTC	CASSSRTGGAYTPNYGYTF
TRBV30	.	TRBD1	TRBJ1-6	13	TGTGCCTGGAGTGAGACAGGGAAATCACCCCTCCACTTT	CAWSETGKSPLHF
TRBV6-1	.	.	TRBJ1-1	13	TGTGCCAGCAGTGACAGGGTGGGCACTGAAGCTTTCTTT	CASSDRVGTEAFF
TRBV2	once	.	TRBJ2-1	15	TGTGCCAGCAGTGGCTTCGGGCCCTCGAACAATGAGCAGTTCTTC	CASSGFGPSNNEQFF
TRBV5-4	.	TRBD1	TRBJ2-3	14	TGTGCCAGCAGCCCGGGACAGAGCACAGATACGCAGTATTTT	CASSPGQSTDTQYF
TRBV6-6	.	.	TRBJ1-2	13	TGTGCCAGCGGGGAGGTTGGGGCGAGGGGCTACACCTTC	CASGEVGARGYTF
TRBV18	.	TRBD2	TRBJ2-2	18	TGTGCCAGCTCACCAAGCACCGGGACTAGCGGGAACACCGGGGAGCTGTTTTTT	CASSPSTGTSGNTGELFF
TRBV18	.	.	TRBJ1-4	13	TGTGCCAGCTCACCAGGGTCAGATGAAAAACTGTTTTTT	CASSPGSDEKLFF
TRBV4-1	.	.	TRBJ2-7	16	TGCGCCAGCAGCCAAGATCGAGGGCAAAGCTCCTACGAGCAGTACTTC	CASSQDRGQSSYEQYF
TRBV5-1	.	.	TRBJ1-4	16	TGCGCCAGCAGCCCAGGACCCCCGGGGGCTAATGAAAAACTGTTTTTT	CASSPGPPGANEKLFF
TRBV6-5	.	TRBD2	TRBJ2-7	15	TGTGCCAGCAGTGCCCGACTAGCGGGAGCTTACGAGCAGTACTTC	CASSARLAGAYEQYF
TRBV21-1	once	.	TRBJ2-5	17	TGTGCCAGCAGCAATCCGGGTCGGGGGCCATTCCAAGAGACCCAGTACTTC	CASSNPGRGPFQETQYF
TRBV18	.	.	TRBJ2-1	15	TGTGCCAGCTCAATACACCTCTCCGGGGACAATGAGCAGTTCTTC	CASSIHLSGDNEQFF
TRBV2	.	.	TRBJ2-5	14	TGTGCCAGCAACAGAGACGGGGGTAAGGAGACCCAGTACTTC	CASNRDGGKETQYF
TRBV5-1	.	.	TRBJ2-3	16	TGCGCCAGCAGCTTGGTGTTGGCGCGGGGCACAGATACGCAGTATTTT	CASSLVLARGTDTQYF
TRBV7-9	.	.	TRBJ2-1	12	TGTGCCAGCAGCGACCCCCTTACTGAGCAGTTCTTC	CASSDPLTEQFF
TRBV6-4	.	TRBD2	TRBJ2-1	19	TGTGCCAGCAGTGACTCAGGACTAGCGGGAGACCCAAAAGGCAATGAGCAGTTCTTC	CASSDSGLAGDPKGNEQFF
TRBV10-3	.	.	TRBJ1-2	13	TGTGCCATCAGCCTGACAGTGAGAGATGGCTACACCTTC	CAISLTVRDGYTF
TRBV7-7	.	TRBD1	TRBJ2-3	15	TGTGCTAGCAGCCGGACAGGGTCTAGCACAGATACGCAGTATTTT	CASSRTGSSTDTQYF
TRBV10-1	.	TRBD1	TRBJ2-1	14	TGCGCCACCGACCCCGGGACAGACAACAATGAGCAGTTCTTC	CATDPGTDNNEQFF
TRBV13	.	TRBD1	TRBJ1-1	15	TGTGCCAGCAGCCCTACAGGGGATGGGGGCACTGAAGCTTTCTTT	CASSPTGDGGTEAFF
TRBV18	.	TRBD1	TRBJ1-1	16	TGTGCCAGCTCACCGCCAGGGGGCTGGGGGATCACTGAAGCTTTCTTT	CASSPPGGWGITEAFF
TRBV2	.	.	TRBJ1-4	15	TGTGCCAGCAGCCTGGTCACAGGCGTTAATGAAAAACTGTTTTTT	CASSLVTGVNEKLFF
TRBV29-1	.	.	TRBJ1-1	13	TGCAGCGTTGTGGTGGCAGGCCGGGGTGAAGCTTTCTTT	CSVVVAGRGEAFF
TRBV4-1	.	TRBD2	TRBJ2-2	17	TGCGCCAGCAGCCAGGGGCTAGCGGGATTGAACACCGGGGAGCTGTTTTTT	CASSQGLAGLNTGELFF
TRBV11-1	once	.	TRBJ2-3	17	TGTGCCAGCAGCCGCTCAGGTCGGACCTCTAGCACAGATACGCAGTATTTT	CASSRSGRTSSTDTQYF
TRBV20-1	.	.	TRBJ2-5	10	TGCAGTGCTAGCAAGGAGACCCAGTACTTC	CSASKETQYF
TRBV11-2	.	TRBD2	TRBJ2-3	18	TGTGCCAGCAGCTTAGTTTCTCCGGGACTAGCGGCCACAGATACGCAGTATTTT	CASSLVSPGLAATDTQYF
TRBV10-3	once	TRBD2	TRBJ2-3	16	TGTGCCATCAGTGCCCGAGGGACTAGCGTCACAGATACGCAGTATTTT	CAISARGTSVTDTQYF
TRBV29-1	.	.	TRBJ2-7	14	TGCAGCGTTGACCTCCCCGGCAGGGTTAACGAGCAGTACTTC	CSVDLPGRVNEQYF
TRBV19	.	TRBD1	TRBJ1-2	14	TGTGCCAGTACCCCACCGGGACAGTGGTATGGCTACACCTTC	CASTPPGQWYGYTF
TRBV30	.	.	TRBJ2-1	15	TGTGCCTGGATTCCGAGGGGCACTAACTACAATGAGTGGTTCTTC	CAWIPRGTNYNEWFF
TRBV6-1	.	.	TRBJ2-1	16	TGTGCCAGCAGTGAAAAGGTCGCAAGACCCTACAATGAGCAGTTCTTC	CASSEKVARPYNEQFF
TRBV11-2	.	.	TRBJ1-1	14	TGTGCCAGCAGCTTGACGCAGAACGGTCGTAAAGCTTTCTTT	CASSLTQNGRKAFF
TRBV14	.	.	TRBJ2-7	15	TGTGCCAGCAGCCAAGTGTCCAGAAGGGACTACGAGCAGTACTTC	CASSQVSRRDYEQYF
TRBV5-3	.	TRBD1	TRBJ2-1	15	TGTGCCAGAAGGGCGACTACAGGGGACTACAATGAGCAGTTCTTC	CARRATTGDYNEQFF